Listed here are 10 T cell receptor beta chains from one sample, sequenced in a study of T cell responses to AZD1222 COVID-19 vaccine. Produced via immunoSEQ multiplex PCR; TCRdb's table is partial and in-frame only. This repertoire shows roughly 98,000 clones, 88% found once; its top ten account for around a sixth. The sample here was peripheral blood, taken 28 days after the second AZD1222 dose. Every receptor here comes from an adult who received the AZD1222 COVID-19 vaccine.

The chain's CDR3 is CSVEDHTGGTQYF. The CDR3 DNA follows: TGCAGCGTTGAAGATCACACTGGGGGGACCCAGTACTTC. This chain connects TRBV29-1 to TRBJ2-5, with D perhaps matching TRBD1 or TRBD2 (5 bases each). The CDR3 runs to 13 residues. V was cut by 0 bases and J by 7 bases, with 12 bases left in between. In germline, CDR1 is SQVTM, CDR2 ANQGSEA. The whole variable domain, remainder taken from reference TRBV29-1 and TRBJ2-5, is SAVISQKPSRDICQRGTSLTIQCQVDSQVTMMFWYRQQPGQSLTLIATANQGSEATYESGFVIDKFPISRPNLTFSTLTVSNMSPEDSSIYLCSVEDHTGGTQYFGPGTRLLVL.

This chain connects TRBV4-1 to TRBJ2-7; D call uncertain. The CDR3 is 13 amino acids. Deletions cut 0 bases from V and 3 bases from J, with 6 bases between. The germline V gene has CDR1 MGHRA and CDR2 YSYEKL. The CDR3 nucleotides read TGCGCCAGCAGCCAAGACCGAGGCTACGAGCAGTACTTC. Its translation is CASSQDRGYEQYF.

As concerns this clone: The sample has other DNA sequences that encode this CDR3 too. This rearrangement joins TRBV27 to TRBJ2-1; 14 nucleotides align to TRBD2. Unmatched junction bases numbered 3, after V lost 5 bases and J lost 6 bases. CDR3 length equals 15 residues. CDR1 is MNHEY and CDR2 is SMNVEV in the germline V gene (reference sequence). The CDR3 nucleotides read TGTGCCAGCAGTCTAGGGACTAGCGGGAGCAATGAGCAGTTCTTC. This gives the protein CASSLGTSGSNEQFF.

The chain has TRBV18 and TRBJ2-3, with D perhaps TRBD2 (5 bases). Germline CDR1 KGHSH, CDR2 LQKENI. V shed 8 bases and J shed 4 bases, with 10 bases lying between them. This CDR3 spans 12 amino acids. The CDR3 sequence is CASREGPDTQYF. The CDR3 DNA sequence: TGTGCCAGCCGAGAGGGTCCAGATACGCAGTATTTT.

V gene TRBV30 combines with J gene TRBJ1-1; D perhaps matches TRBD1 (5 bases). Trimming pared 2 bases from V and 6 bases from J, leaving 22 bases between. Germline lookup yields CDR1 GTSNPN and CDR2 SVGIG (reference sequence). The CDR3 has 16 residues. For the CDR3, the DNA is TGTGCCTGGAGTCCTAACACCGGAAATCGGGACGCTGAAGCTTTCTTT. Its translation is CAWSPNTGNRDAEAFF.

The rearrangement links TRBV10-1 to TRBJ2-5; D tentatively fits TRBD1 or TRBD2 (5 bases each). CDR3 length equals 13 residues. Germline V lookup: CDR1 WNHNN, CDR2 SYGVQD (reference sequence). V lost 3 bases and J 7 bases, leaving 12 bases between the germline ends. CDR3 bases: TGCGCCAGCAGTGATTCGGGGCGCGGGACCCAGTACTTC. It translates to CASSDSGRGTQYF.

The genes are TRBV2 and TRBJ2-7, with 8 bases fitting TRBD1. This CDR3 region has 14 residues. Trimming cost V 4 bases and J 4 bases; bases outside gene matches: 6. Germline CDR1 reads SNHLY; CDR2 reads FYNNEI. CDR3 nucleotides: TGTGCCAGCAGTGCCGGGACAGGACTTTACGAGCAGTACTTC. This sequence encodes CASSAGTGLYEQYF.

Only one count was recorded for this clone. The chain employs TRBV7-6 and TRBJ1-5; D is uncertain. V was trimmed by 8 bases and J by 1 base, leaving 9 bases between them. The CDR3 totals 13 residues. The germline V gene has CDR1 SGHVS and CDR2 FNYEAQ. CDR3: CASSYGSNQPQHF. The CDR3 coding sequence is TGTGCCAGCTCCTATGGAAGCAATCAGCCCCAGCATTTT.

V usage is TRBV19 and J usage is TRBJ1-5; 8 bases map to TRBD1. The CDR3 totals 15 residues. V dropped 2 bases and J dropped 16; count of bases not matched to a gene: 16. Germline CDR1 reads LNHDA; CDR2 reads SQIVND (reference sequence). This CDR3 reads CASSILGAGGSLHHF. DNA of the CDR3: TGTGCCAGTAGTATATTAGGTGCAGGGGGCTCTCTGCACCATTTT.

This rearrangement joins TRBV27 to TRBJ2-3, with 11 positions matching TRBD2. Looked up from germline, CDR1 is MNHEY and CDR2 is SMNVEV (reference sequence). The V gene end was trimmed by 2 bases and the J gene end by 0 bases; junction bases not matched to a gene: 4. This CDR3 is 17 amino acids long. The CDR3 region is CASSLTSGSASTDTQYF. CDR3 coding DNA: TGTGCCAGCAGTTTAACTAGCGGGAGTGCTAGCACAGATACGCAGTATTTT.